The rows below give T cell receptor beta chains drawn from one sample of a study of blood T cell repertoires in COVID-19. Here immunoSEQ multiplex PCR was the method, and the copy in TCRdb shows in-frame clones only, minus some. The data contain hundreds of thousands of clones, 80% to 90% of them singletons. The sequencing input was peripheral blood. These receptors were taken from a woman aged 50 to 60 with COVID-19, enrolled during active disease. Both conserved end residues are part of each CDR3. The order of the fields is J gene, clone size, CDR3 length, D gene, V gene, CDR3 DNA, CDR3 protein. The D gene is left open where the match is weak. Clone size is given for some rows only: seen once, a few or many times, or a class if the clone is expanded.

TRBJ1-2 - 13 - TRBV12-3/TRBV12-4 TGTGCCAGCAGTGGGGACAAGAACTATGGCTACACCTTC CASSGDKNYGYTF
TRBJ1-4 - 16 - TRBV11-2 TGTGCCAGCAGCCCAATGACAGACGCAACTAATGAAAAACTGTTTTTT CASSPMTDATNEKLFF
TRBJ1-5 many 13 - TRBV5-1 TGCGCCAGCAGCTTGGAGGGGCAGCAGCCCCAGCATTTT CASSLEGQQPQHF
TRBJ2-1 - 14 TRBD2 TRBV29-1 TGCAGCGTTGTATGGCTAGCGGGAGAACATGAGCAGTTCTTC CSVVWLAGEHEQFF
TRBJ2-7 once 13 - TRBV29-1 TGCAGCGCCCGGGACAAGCGTCTTAACGAGCAGTACTTC CSARDKRLNEQYF
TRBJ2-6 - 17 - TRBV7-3 TGTGCCAGCAGCCCCCAAGGGACTCGCTCTGGGGCCAACGTCCTGACTTTC CASSPQGTRSGANVLTF
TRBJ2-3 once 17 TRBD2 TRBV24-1 TGTGCCACCAGTGACTCGAGACTAGCGGGAAGAACAGATACGCAGTATTTT CATSDSRLAGRTDTQYF
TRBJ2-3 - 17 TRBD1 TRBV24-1 TGTGCCACCAGTGATTTCGGACAGGCGAGGGGCACAGATACGCAGTATTTT CATSDFGQARGTDTQYF
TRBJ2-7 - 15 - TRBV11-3 TGTGCCAGCAGCTTTAAGAGCCAGGGTTCCTACGAGCAGTACTTC CASSFKSQGSYEQYF
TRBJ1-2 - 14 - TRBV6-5 TGTGCCAGCAGTTACCAGGGGACTAACTATGGCTACACCTTC CASSYQGTNYGYTF
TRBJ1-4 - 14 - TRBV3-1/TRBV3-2 TGTGCCAGCAGCCAAGCAGGAAATAATGAAAAACTGTTTTTT CASSQAGNNEKLFF
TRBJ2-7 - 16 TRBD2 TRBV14 TGTGCCAGCAGCGGCCCAACCGGACTAGCGGGAGCAGGGCAGTACTTC CASSGPTGLAGAGQYF
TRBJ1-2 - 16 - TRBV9 TGTGCCAGCAGCGCCTCAGGACAAGCAGGCTACTATGGCTACACCTTC CASSASGQAGYYGYTF
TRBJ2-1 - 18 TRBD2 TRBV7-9 TGTGCCAGCAGCCTAAGGGGGACTAGCGGGAGTTCCTACAATGAGCAGTTCTTC CASSLRGTSGSSYNEQFF
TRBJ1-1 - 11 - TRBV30 TGTGCCTGGAGTGTATCGTCGTCCGCTTTCTTT CAWSVSSSAFF
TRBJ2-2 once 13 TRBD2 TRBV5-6 TGTGCCAGCAGCGAGGGACTAGCGGCCGCGCTGTTTTTT CASSEGLAAALFF
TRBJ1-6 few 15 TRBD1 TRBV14 TGTGCCAGCAGCCAAAGGACAGGTTTCGGCTCACCCCTCCACTTT CASSQRTGFGSPLHF
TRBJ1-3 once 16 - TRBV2 TGTGCCAACAGTGGGAGGCAGGCGGGGCGCGGAAACACCATATATTTT CANSGRQAGRGNTIYF
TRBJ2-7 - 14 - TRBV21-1 TGTGCCAGCACCCCCGGGACAGGGAACTACGAGCAGTACTTC CASTPGTGNYEQYF
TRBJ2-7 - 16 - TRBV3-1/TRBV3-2 TGTGCCAGCAGCCAAGATCGAGGAGGGAGCTCCTACGAGCAGTACTTC CASSQDRGGSSYEQYF
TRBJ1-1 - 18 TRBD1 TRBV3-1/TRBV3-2 TGTGCCAGCAGCCAAGAATGGACAGGGTTGTCAATGAACACTGAAGCTTTCTTT CASSQEWTGLSMNTEAFF
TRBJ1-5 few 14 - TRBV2 TGTGCCAGCAGTGTCCGGTCCGGCAATCAGCCCCAGCATTTT CASSVRSGNQPQHF
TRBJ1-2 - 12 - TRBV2 TGTGCCAGCAGTCGCTGGACTAGTGGCTACACCTTC CASSRWTSGYTF
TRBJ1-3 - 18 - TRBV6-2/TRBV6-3 TGTGCCAGCAGCCCTAATAGAGGTGGGCAGGGCTCTGGAAACACCATATATTTT CASSPNRGGQGSGNTIYF
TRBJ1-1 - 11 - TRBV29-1 TGCAGCGTTGTAACACACACTGAAGCTTTCTTT CSVVTHTEAFF
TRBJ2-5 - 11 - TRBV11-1 TGTGCCAGCAGCTCGGAGAAGACCCAGTACTTC CASSSEKTQYF
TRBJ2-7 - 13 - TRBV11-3 TGTGCCAGCAGCACTGGACAGTCGTACGAGCAGTACTTC CASSTGQSYEQYF
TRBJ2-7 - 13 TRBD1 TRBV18 TGTGCCAGCTCACCAGACAGGGCCTACGAGCAGTACTTC CASSPDRAYEQYF
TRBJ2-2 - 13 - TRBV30 TGTGCCTGGAGTACAGGGAACACCGGGGAGCTGTTTTTT CAWSTGNTGELFF
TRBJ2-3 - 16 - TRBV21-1 TGTGCCAGCAGCAAAGTCAGAGGGAAAGCAACAGATACGCAGTATTTT CASSKVRGKATDTQYF
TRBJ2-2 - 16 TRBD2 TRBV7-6 TGTGCCAGCAGCGCCAGGACTAGCTCGAACACCGGGGAGCTGTTTTTT CASSARTSSNTGELFF
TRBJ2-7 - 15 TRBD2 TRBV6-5 TGTGCCAGCAGCGGTGGGACTAACCGTTTCTACGAGCAGTACTTC CASSGGTNRFYEQYF
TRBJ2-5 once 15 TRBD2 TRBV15 TGTGCCACCAGCAGAGGGACTAGCGGACCCGAGACCCAGTACTTC CATSRGTSGPETQYF
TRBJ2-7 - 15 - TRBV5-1 TGCGCCAGCAGCCCTGACGGGACAGCGGGCTACGAGCAGTACTTC CASSPDGTAGYEQYF
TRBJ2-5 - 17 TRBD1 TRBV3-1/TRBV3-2 TGTGCCAGCAGCCGCGACAGGGGACCCAAAAGGGGAGAGACCCAGTACTTC CASSRDRGPKRGETQYF
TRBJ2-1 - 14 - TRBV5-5 TGTGCCAGCAGCCGCGACTGGATTAGCCATGAGCAGTTCTTC CASSRDWISHEQFF
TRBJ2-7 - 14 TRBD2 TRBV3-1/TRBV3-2 TGTGCCAGCAGTTCACGACTAGCTAGACACGAGCAGTACTTC CASSSRLARHEQYF
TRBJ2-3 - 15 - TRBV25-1 TGTGCCAGCAGCCGGGATTTCCTTACCACAGATACGCAGTATTTT CASSRDFLTTDTQYF
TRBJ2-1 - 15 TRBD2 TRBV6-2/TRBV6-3 TGTGCCAGCAGTCGGGAGGGGTCCATCTACAATGAGCAGTTCTTC CASSREGSIYNEQFF
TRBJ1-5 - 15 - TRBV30 TGTGCCTGGAGTCTCGGGGGACTCAGCAATCAGCCCCAGCATTTT CAWSLGGLSNQPQHF
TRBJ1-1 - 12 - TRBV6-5 TGTGCCAGCGTCAATTTGAACACTGAAGCTTTCTTT CASVNLNTEAFF
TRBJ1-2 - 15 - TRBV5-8 TGTGCCAGCAGCTTGGCCAAGACAGCTACGGAAGGCTACACCTTC CASSLAKTATEGYTF
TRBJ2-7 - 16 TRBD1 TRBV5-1 TGCGCCAGCAGCTTTCGGACAGGGGAGGGGTCCTACGAGCAGTACTTC CASSFRTGEGSYEQYF
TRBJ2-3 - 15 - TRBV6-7 TGTGCCAGCAGATCCCGACAGGTGCCACCAGATACGCAGTATTTT CASRSRQVPPDTQYF
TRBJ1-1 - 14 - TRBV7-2 TGTGCCAGCAGCTTAGTTCTACCGAGGACTGAAGCTTTCTTT CASSLVLPRTEAFF
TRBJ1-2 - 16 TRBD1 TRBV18 TGTGCCAGCTCACCAGTAACCGGGACAGGGGCTTTCGGCTACACCTTC CASSPVTGTGAFGYTF
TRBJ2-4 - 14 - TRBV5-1 TGCGCCAGCAGCCGCGGACAACCTGAAAACATTCAGTACTTC CASSRGQPENIQYF
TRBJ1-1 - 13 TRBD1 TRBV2 TGTGCCAGCACCAAGACAGGGGAAACTGAAGCTTTCTTT CASTKTGETEAFF
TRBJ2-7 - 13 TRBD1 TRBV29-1 TGCAGCGTATTGACAGGGGGGGGATACGAGCAGTACTTC CSVLTGGGYEQYF
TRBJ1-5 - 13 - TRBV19 TGTGCCAGTAGTATTGCGGGAAATCAGCCCCAGCATTTT CASSIAGNQPQHF
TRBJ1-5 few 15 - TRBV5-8 TGTGCCAGCAGCTTGGAAGGAGTTCCCAATCAGCCCCAGCATTTT CASSLEGVPNQPQHF
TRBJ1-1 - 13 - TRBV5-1 TGCGCCAGCAGCTTCTTGGGGGGAAGTGAAGCTTTCTTT CASSFLGGSEAFF